This T cell receptor (beta chain) was captured in a study of T cell repertoires in cytomegalovirus infection. Study-wide background: It was the public TCR beta signatures that indicated both CMV infection and matching HLA type.

Of note for this clonotype: Its antigen is still unknown.

TCRdb re-called the reads through MiXCR, storing one row per CDR3 protein. The sample lists about 920,000 distinct CDR3 sequences, around a third occurring once. Per germline, CDR1 DFQATT and CDR2 SNEGSKA (reference sequence). The CDR3 loop spans 14 amino acids. V gave up 4 bases and J gave up 5 bases, with 17 bases separating them. The gene calls are TRBV20-1 and TRBJ2-5; D may correspond to TRBD1 or TRBD2 (5 bases each). This specimen was cultured CD8+ T cells from PBMCs, taken from culture after CMV antigen stimulation. This sequence was found in a human donor in good health (CMV status not recorded). Some clones in this sample may be carry-over from other donors' samples. Here the CDR3 DNA reads TGCAGTGCTACCCCGTCGGGACGCTGGGAGACCCAGTACTTC. Its protein is CSATPSGRWETQYF.